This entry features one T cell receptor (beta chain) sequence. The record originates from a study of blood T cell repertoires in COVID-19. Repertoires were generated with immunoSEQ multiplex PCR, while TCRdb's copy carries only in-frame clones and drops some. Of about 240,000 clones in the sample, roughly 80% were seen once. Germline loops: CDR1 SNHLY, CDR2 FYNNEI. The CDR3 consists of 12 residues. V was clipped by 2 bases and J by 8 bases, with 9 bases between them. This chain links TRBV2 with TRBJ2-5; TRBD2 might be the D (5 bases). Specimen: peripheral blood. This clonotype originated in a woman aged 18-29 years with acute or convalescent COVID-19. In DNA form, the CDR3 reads TGTGCCAGCAGTGAATCCCGGGATACCCAGTACTTC. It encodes CASSESRDTQYF.